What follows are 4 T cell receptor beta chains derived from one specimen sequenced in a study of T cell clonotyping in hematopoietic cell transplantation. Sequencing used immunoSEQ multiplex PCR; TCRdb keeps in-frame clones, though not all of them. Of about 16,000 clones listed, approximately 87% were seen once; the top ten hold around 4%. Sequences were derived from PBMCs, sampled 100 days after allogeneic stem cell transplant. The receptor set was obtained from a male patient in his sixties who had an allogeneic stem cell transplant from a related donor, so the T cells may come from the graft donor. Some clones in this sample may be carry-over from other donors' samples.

CDR3 residues: CASSMDTNSYEQYF. The CDR3 DNA reads as TGTGCCAGTAGTATGGATACGAACTCCTACGAGCAGTACTTC. V gene TRBV19 combines with J gene TRBJ2-7; unclear D gene. The V and J ends lost 3 bases and 0 bases respectively, with 9 bases between them. Germline-derived CDR1 and CDR2 are LNHDA and SQIVND (reference sequence). The CDR3 spans 14 residues.

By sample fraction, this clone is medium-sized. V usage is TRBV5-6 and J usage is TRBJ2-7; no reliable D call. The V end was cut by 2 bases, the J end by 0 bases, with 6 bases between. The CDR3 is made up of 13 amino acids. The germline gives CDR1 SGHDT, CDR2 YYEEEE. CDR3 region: CASSFPNSYEQYF. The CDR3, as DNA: TGTGCCAGCAGCTTCCCGAACTCCTACGAGCAGTACTTC.

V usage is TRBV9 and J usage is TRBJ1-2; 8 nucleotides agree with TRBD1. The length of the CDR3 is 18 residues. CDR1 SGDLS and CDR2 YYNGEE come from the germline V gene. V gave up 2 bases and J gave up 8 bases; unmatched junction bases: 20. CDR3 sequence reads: CASSVGYRGELDPRGYTF. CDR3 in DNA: TGTGCCAGCAGCGTGGGTTACAGGGGGGAACTTGACCCCCGCGGCTACACCTTC.

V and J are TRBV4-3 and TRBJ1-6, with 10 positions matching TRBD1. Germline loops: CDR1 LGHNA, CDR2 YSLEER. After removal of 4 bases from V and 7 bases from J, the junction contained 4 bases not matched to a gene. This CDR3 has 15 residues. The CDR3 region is CASSRRDRGNSPLHF. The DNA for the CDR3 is TGCGCCAGCAGCCGCCGGGACAGGGGAAATTCACCCCTCCACTTT.